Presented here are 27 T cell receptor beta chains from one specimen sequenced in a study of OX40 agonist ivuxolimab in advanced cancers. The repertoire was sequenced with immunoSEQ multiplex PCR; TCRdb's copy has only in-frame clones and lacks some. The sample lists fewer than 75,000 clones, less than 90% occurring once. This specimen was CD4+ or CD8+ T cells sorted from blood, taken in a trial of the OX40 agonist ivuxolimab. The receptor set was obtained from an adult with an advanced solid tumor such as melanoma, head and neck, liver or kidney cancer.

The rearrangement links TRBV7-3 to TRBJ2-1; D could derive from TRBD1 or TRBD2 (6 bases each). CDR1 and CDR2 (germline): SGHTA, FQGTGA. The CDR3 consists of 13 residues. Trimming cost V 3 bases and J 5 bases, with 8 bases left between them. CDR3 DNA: TGTGCCAGCAGCTTCGGGGGCAACAATGAGCAGTTCTTC. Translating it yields CASSFGGNNEQFF. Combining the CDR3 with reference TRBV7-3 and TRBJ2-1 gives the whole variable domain GAGVSQTPSNKVTEKGKYVELRCDPISGHTALYWYRQSLGQGPEFLIYFQGTGAADDSGLPNDRFFAVRPEGSVSTLKIQRTERGDSAVYLCASSFGGNNEQFFGPGTRLTVL.

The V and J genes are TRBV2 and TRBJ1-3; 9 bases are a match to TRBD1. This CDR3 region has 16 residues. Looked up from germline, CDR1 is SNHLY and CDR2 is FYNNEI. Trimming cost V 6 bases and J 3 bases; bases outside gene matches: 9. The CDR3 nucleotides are TGTGCCAGCAGGCCGGGACAGGGACTAGTTGGAAACACCATATATTTT. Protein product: CASRPGQGLVGNTIYF.

Here the CDR3 DNA reads TGTGCCACCAGCAGAGTGGGGACAGGCTCTGGAAACACCATATATTTT. As protein: CATSRVGTGSGNTIYF. The chain combines TRBV15 with TRBJ1-3; 8 bases map to TRBD1. Per germline, CDR1 LNHNV and CDR2 YYDKDF (reference sequence). The CDR3 is 16 residues long. Trimming took 1 base from V and 0 from J; bases not matched to a gene: 2.

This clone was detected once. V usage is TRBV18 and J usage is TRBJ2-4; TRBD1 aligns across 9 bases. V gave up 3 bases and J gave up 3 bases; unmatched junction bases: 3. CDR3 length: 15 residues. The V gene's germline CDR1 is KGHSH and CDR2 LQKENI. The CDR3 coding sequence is TGTGCCAGCTCACCGGGACAGGGTGGCAAAAACATTCAGTACTTC. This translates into CASSPGQGGKNIQYF.

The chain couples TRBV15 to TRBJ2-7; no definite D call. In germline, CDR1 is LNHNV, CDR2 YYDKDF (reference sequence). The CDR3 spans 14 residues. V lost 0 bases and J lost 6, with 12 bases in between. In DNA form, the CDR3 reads TGTGCCACCAGCAGAGATTGGGCTAAGGCCGAGCAGTACTTC. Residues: CATSRDWAKAEQYF.

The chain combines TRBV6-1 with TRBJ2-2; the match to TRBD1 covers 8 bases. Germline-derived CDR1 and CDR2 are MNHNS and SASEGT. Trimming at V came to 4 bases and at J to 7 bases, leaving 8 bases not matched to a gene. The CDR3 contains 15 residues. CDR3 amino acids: CASSASQGELGELFF. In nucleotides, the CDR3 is TGTGCCAGCAGTGCCTCACAGGGGGAACTCGGGGAGCTGTTTTTT.

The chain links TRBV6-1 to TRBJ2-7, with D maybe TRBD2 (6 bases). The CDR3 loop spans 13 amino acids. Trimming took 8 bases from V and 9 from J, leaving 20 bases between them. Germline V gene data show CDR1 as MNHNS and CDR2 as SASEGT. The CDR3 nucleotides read TGTGCCAGCGAACAAAGCCGGGAGCGCGGGCAGTACTTC. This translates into CASEQSRERGQYF.

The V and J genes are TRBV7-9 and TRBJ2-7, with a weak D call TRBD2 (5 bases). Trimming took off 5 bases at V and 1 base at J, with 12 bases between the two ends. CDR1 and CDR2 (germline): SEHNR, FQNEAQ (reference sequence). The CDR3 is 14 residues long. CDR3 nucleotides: TGTGCCAGCAGCCGGCTGGGAGCTTCCTACGAGCAGTACTTC. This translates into CASSRLGASYEQYF. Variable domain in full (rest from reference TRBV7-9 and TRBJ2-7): DTGVSQNPRHKITKRGQNVTFRCDPISEHNRLYWYRQTLGQGPEFLTYFQNEAQLEKSRLLSDRFSAERPKGSFSTLEIQRTEQGDSAMYLCASSRLGASYEQYFGPGTRLTVT.

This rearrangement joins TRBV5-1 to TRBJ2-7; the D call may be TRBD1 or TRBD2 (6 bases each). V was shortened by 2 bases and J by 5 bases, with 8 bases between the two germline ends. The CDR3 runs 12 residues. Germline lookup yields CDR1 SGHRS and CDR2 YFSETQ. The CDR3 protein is CASSLRGDEQYF. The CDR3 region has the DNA TGCGCCAGCAGCTTAAGGGGGGACGAGCAGTACTTC.

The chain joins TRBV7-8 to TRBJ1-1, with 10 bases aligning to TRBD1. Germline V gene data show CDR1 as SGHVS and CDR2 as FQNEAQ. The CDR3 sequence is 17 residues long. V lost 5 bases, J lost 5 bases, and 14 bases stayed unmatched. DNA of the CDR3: TGTGCCAGCAGCGAATTAATTCCGGGACAGGGGCCAACTGAAGCTTTCTTT. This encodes CASSELIPGQGPTEAFF. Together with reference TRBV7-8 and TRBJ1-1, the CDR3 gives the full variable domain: GAGVSQSPRYKVAKRGQDVALRCDPISGHVSLFWYQQALGQGPEFLTYFQNEAQLDKSGLPSDRFFAERPEGSVSTLKIQRTQQEDSAVYLCASSELIPGQGPTEAFFGQGTRLTVV.

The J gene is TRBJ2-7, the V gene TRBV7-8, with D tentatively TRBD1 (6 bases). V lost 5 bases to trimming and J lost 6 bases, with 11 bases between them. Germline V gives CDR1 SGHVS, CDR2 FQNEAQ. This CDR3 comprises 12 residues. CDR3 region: CASSLTGSEQYF. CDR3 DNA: TGTGCCAGCAGCCTGACAGGATCCGAGCAGTACTTC.

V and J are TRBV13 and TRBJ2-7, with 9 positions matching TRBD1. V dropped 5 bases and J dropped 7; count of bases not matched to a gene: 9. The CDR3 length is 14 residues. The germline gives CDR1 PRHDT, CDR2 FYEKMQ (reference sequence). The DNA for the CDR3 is TGTGCCAGCAGCAGGTACAGGGGGCGTGGGGAGCAGTACTTC. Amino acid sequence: CASSRYRGRGEQYF.

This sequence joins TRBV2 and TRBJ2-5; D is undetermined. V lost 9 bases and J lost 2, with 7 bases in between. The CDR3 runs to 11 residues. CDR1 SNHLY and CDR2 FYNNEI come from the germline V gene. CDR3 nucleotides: TGTGCCAGTAAGGAACAAGAGACCCAGTACTTC. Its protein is CASKEQETQYF. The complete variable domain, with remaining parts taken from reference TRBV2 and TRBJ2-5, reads EPEVTQTPSHQVTQMGQEVILRCVPISNHLYFYWYRQILGQKVEFLVSFYNNEISEKSEIFDDQFSVERPDGSNFTLKIRSTKLEDSAMYFCASKEQETQYFGPGTRLLVL.

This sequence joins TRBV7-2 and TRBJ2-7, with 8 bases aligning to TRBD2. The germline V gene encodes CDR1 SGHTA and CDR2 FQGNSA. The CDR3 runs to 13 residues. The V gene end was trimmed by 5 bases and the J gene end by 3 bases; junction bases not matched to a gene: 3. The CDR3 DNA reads TGTGCCAGCAGCCGTAGCGGGGTCTACGAGCAGTACTTC. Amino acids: CASSRSGVYEQYF.

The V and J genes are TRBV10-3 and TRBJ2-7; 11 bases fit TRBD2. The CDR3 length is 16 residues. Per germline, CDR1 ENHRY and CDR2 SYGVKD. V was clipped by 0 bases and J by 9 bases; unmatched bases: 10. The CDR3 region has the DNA TGTGCCATCAGTGAGTCGGTTAGCGGGAGGGCCGCTGGGCAGTACTTC. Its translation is CAISESVSGRAAGQYF.

CDR3 protein: CASGSASGRITDTQYF. In DNA, the CDR3 is TGTGCTAGTGGCTCAGCTAGCGGGAGAATCACAGATACGCAGTATTTT. This chain joins TRBV12-5 and TRBJ2-3; 10 bases match TRBD2. V trimming: 6 bases; J trimming: 2 bases; junction bases outside the gene matches: 8. Germline CDR1 and CDR2: LGHNT and FRNRAP. The CDR3 spans 16 residues.

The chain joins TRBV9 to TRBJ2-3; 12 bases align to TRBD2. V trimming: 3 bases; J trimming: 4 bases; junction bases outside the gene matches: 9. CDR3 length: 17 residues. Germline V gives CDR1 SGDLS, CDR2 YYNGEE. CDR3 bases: TGTGCCAGCAGCGCTTACTCTAGCGGGAGGGGTGCAGATACGCAGTATTTT. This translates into CASSAYSSGRGADTQYF.

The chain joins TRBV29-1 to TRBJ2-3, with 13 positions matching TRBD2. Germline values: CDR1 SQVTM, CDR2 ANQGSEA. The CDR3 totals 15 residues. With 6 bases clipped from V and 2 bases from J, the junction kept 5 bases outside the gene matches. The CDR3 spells CSVAGLAGTTDTQYF. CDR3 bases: TGCAGCGTCGCGGGACTAGCGGGAACCACAGATACGCAGTATTTT.

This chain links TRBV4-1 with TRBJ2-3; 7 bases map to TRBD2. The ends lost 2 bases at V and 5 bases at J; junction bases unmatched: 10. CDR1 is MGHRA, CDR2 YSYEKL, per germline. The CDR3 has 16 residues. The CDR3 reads CASSQLEAGVGDTQYF. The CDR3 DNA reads TGCGCCAGCAGCCAATTGGAGGCGGGAGTCGGAGATACGCAGTATTTT.

Here the CDR3 reads CASTPAPNTEAFF. CDR3 sequence (DNA): TGTGCCAGCACCCCCGCCCCGAACACTGAAGCTTTCTTT. The chain recombines TRBV28 with TRBJ1-1; D unresolved. CDR1 MDHEN and CDR2 SYDVKM come from the germline V gene. Between the trimmed V and J ends, which lost 7 bases and 1 base, there was a span of 10 bases. This CDR3 contains 13 residues.

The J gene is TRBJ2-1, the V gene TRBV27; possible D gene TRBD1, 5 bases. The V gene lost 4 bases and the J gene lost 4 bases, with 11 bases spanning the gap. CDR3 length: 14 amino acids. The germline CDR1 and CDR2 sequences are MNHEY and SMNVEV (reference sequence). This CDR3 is CASSSLTAYNEQFF. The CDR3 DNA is TGTGCCAGCAGTTCCCTGACAGCTTACAATGAGCAGTTCTTC.

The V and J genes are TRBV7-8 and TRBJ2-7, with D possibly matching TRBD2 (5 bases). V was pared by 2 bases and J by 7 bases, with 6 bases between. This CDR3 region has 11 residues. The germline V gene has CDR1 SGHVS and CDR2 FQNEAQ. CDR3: CASSLREEQYF. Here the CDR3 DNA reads TGTGCCAGCAGCTTAAGGGAGGAGCAGTACTTC.

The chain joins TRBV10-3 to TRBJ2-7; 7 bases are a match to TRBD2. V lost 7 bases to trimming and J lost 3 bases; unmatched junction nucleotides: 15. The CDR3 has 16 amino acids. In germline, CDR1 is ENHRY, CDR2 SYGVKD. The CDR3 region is CAIMPRLGGDSYEQYF. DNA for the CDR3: TGTGCCATCATGCCGCGCCTTGGGGGGGATAGCTACGAGCAGTACTTC.

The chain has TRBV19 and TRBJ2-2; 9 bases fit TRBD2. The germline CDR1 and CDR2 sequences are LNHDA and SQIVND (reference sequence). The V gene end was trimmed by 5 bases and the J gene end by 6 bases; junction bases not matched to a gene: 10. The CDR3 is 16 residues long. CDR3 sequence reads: CASSSLSGRRPGELFF. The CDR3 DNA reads TGTGCCAGTAGTTCCCTTAGCGGGAGACGGCCCGGGGAGCTGTTTTTT.

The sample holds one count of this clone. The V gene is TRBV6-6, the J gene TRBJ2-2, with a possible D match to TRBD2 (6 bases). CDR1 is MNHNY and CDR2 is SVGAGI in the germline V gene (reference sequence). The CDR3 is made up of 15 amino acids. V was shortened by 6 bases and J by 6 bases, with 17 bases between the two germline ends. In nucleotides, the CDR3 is TGTGCCAGCAGGCAATCCCTCAGGGAGGCCGGGGAGCTGTTTTTT. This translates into CASRQSLREAGELFF.

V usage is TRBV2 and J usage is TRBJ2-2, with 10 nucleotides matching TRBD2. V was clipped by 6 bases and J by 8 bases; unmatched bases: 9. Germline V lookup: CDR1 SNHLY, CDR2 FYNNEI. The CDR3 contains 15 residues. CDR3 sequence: CASRWLAGVVGELFF. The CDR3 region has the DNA TGTGCCAGCAGATGGCTAGCGGGAGTTGTAGGGGAGCTGTTTTTT. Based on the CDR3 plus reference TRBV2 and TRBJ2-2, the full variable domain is EPEVTQTPSHQVTQMGQEVILRCVPISNHLYFYWYRQILGQKVEFLVSFYNNEISEKSEIFDDQFSVERPDGSNFTLKIRSTKLEDSAMYFCASRWLAGVVGELFFGEGSRLTVL.

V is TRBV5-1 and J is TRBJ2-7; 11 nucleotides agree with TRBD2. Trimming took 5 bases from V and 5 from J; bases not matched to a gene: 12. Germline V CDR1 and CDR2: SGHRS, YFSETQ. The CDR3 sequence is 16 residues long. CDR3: CASRLQTPGLADEQYF. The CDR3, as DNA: TGCGCCAGCAGATTACAGACTCCGGGACTAGCGGACGAGCAGTACTTC.